This T cell receptor (beta chain) derives from a study of regulatory T cells in long-lasting Graves disease. Study results and limitations: Among samples with persistent disease, TRBV28, TRBJ1-2 and TRBJ2-5 were favored.

Documented time point: newly diagnosed GD, antithyroid drugs for less than 3 months. Generation of the TCR library employed RNA extracted from PBMCs. Patient provenance is recorded as an endocrinology department in Xi'an, China. iRepertoire HTBI primers and Arm-PCR of CDR3 regions built TCR beta libraries. TCRdb fed the multiplex PCR reads into MiXCR, producing one record per CDR3 protein. The table has about 220,000 distinct CDR3 sequences, approximately 19% seen once. This clonotype was picked up many times. Antigen: not known. CDR3 size: 18 residues. Trimming removed 4 bases from V and 3 bases from J; junction bases left unmatched: 12. Germline loops: CDR1 LNHDA, CDR2 SQIVND (reference sequence). The sample was also linked to a second study, of T cells in Graves' hyperthyroidism and ophthalmopathy.

The J gene is TRBJ2-1, the V gene TRBV19; 10 bases match TRBD2. The sequences come from peripheral blood mononuclear cells (PBMCs), collected at new diagnosis, from a patient treated with antithyroid drugs. This receptor was taken from a woman aged 25-40 years with Graves disease. CDR3 in amino acids: CASSRLSGGTTRYNEQFF. CDR3 coding DNA: TGTGCCAGTAGTAGGCTTAGCGGGGGGACTACCCGCTACAATGAGCAGTTCTTC.